The 22 T cell receptor beta chains presented below share a single source sample, sequenced in a study of blood T cell repertoires in COVID-19. Method: immunoSEQ multiplex PCR; TCRdb's copy keeps in-frame clones and lacks some. The table lists around 200,000 clones, roughly four fifths of them singletons. The sequenced sample was peripheral blood. These receptors were collected from a woman between 50 and 59 years old with acute or convalescent COVID-19.

This chain connects TRBV6-5 to TRBJ2-2, with D possibly TRBD2 on 5 matching bases. The CDR3 length is 15 residues. Germline V gene data show CDR1 as MNHEY and CDR2 as SVGAGI. With 5 bases removed from V and 6 bases from J, the gap between germline ends came to 16 bases. CDR3 sequence: CASSPYEGRPGELFF. As DNA, the CDR3 is TGTGCCAGCAGTCCGTACGAGGGAAGACCCGGGGAGCTGTTTTTT.

The V gene is TRBV18, the J gene TRBJ2-1; weak D call: TRBD1 (6 bases). CDR3 size: 15 residues. CDR1 and CDR2 (germline): KGHSH, LQKENI. Deletions cut 2 bases from V and 7 bases from J, with 15 bases between. The CDR3: CASSPSTGRQNEQFF. The CDR3 DNA reads TGTGCCAGCTCACCATCAACAGGGCGACAGAATGAGCAGTTCTTC. The full variable domain, with the rest looked up from reference TRBV18 and TRBJ2-1, is NAGVMQNPRHLVRRRGQEARLRCSPMKGHSHVYWYRQLPEEGLKFMVYLQKENIIDESGMPKERFSAEFPKEGPSILRIQQVVRGDSAAYFCASSPSTGRQNEQFFGPGTRLTVL.

This chain joins TRBV25-1 and TRBJ1-1, with 12 bases aligning to TRBD1. CDR3 length equals 15 residues. Germline V gives CDR1 MGHDK, CDR2 SYGVNS. V shed 7 bases and J 1 base; nucleotides not matched to a gene: 4. The CDR3 DNA reads TGTGCCAGCACGGGACAGGGGGCTTGGAACACTGAAGCTTTCTTT. Encoded protein: CASTGQGAWNTEAFF.

CDR3 in DNA: TGTGCCAGCAGCCCCTCCCGACAGGCGAATCAGCCCCAGCATTTT. Translation gives CASSPSRQANQPQHF. The chain links TRBV28 to TRBJ1-5, with a tentative D call TRBD1 (6 bases). CDR1 MDHEN and CDR2 SYDVKM come from the germline V gene. This CDR3 is built from 15 residues. Trimming stripped 6 bases from V and 4 bases from J, with 16 bases between.

The genes are TRBV15 and TRBJ1-4; 8 bases match TRBD1. The J segment lost 4 bases and the V segment lost 1 base, leaving 11 bases of the junction unmatched. In germline, CDR1 is LNHNV, CDR2 YYDKDF (reference sequence). This CDR3 comprises 18 residues. Here the CDR3 DNA reads TGTGCCACCAGCAGAGCACGGAGGACAGGGACAGATAATGAAAAACTGTTTTTT. It encodes CATSRARRTGTDNEKLFF. Combining the CDR3 with reference TRBV15 and TRBJ1-4 gives the whole variable domain DAMVIQNPRYQVTQFGKPVTLSCSQTLNHNVMYWYQQKSSQAPKLLFHYYDKDFNNEADTPDNFQSRRPNTSFCFLDIRSPGLGDTAMYLCATSRARRTGTDNEKLFFGSGTQLSVL.

The chain combines TRBV5-1 with TRBJ1-2, with D maybe TRBD1 (5 bases). The V end was cut by 4 bases, the J end by 6 bases, with 10 bases between. Germline CDR1 and CDR2: SGHRS and YFSETQ. The CDR3 is 12 amino acids. As DNA, the CDR3 is TGCGCCAGCAGCCTCGACAGCAATGGCTACACCTTC. It specifies CASSLDSNGYTF. Using reference TRBV5-1 and TRBJ1-2 for the parts outside the CDR3, the full variable domain is KAGVTQTPRYLIKTRGQQVTLSCSPISGHRSVSWYQQTPGQGLQFLFEYFSETQRNKGNFPGRFSGRQFSNSRSEMNVSTLELGDSALYLCASSLDSNGYTFGSGTRLTVV.

The J gene is TRBJ1-1, the V gene TRBV6-1; D is unresolved. Per the germline V gene, CDR1 is MNHNS and CDR2 is SASEGT. Trimming removed 2 bases at V and 4 bases at J, with 11 bases between. This CDR3 comprises 14 residues. The CDR3 DNA is TGTGCCAGCAGTGAAATGAGAATCGGCACTGAAGCTTTCTTT. As protein: CASSEMRIGTEAFF.

This clone was counted between two and nine times. This sequence joins TRBV27 and TRBJ2-1; no clear D gene. The germline V gene has CDR1 MNHEY and CDR2 SMNVEV (reference sequence). Between the trimmed V and J ends, which lost 2 bases and 1 base, there was a span of 6 bases. The CDR3 consists of 14 residues. For the CDR3, the DNA is TGTGCCAGCAGTTTAGGGCTATCCTACAATGAGCAGTTCTTC. Protein sequence: CASSLGLSYNEQFF.

The rearrangement joins TRBV4-2 to TRBJ2-3, with TRBD1 matching 8 bases. CDR1 is LGHNA and CDR2 is YNFKEQ in the germline V gene. Germline trimming cut 4 bases from V and 2 bases from J; bases unmatched to any gene: 5. This CDR3 is 15 amino acids long. CDR3 loop: CASSLQGQATDTQYF. Here the CDR3 DNA reads TGTGCCAGCAGCCTTCAGGGACAGGCCACAGATACGCAGTATTTT.

This clone was counted only a few times. As DNA, the CDR3 is TGTGCCAGCAGCCCATTGGGGGGGTCGGACGAAGCTTTCTTT. Amino acid sequence: CASSPLGGSDEAFF. The rearrangement uses TRBV5-5 and TRBJ1-1, with a tentative D call TRBD1 (5 bases). The germline CDR1 and CDR2 sequences are SGHKS and YYEKEE (reference sequence). The CDR3 loop spans 14 amino acids. Trimming pared 4 bases from V and 8 bases from J, leaving 18 bases between.

The genes are TRBV28 and TRBJ1-6; 9 bases are shared with TRBD1. CDR3 size: 15 residues. Germline V gives CDR1 MDHEN, CDR2 SYDVKM. V lost 6 bases, J lost 7 bases, and 7 bases stayed unmatched. The CDR3 loop is CASRSSDRGNSPLHF. In nucleotides, the CDR3 is TGTGCCAGCAGATCCTCGGACAGGGGAAATTCACCCCTCCACTTT.

The V gene is TRBV7-2, the J gene TRBJ1-3, with D maybe TRBD1 (6 bases). V dropped 4 bases and J dropped 6 bases, with 10 bases sitting between them. The CDR3 runs to 13 residues. The germline V gene has CDR1 SGHTA and CDR2 FQGNSA. CDR3 coding DNA: TGTGCCAGCAGCTCGGGACACCCAAACACCATATATTTT. It specifies CASSSGHPNTIYF.

J is TRBJ1-1 and V is TRBV28; D gene uncertain. Trimming cost V 4 bases and J 4 bases, with 13 bases left between them. The CDR3 spans 14 residues. The V gene's germline CDR1 is MDHEN and CDR2 SYDVKM. CDR3 protein: CASSSHSPPTEAFF. CDR3 coding DNA: TGTGCCAGCAGTTCGCACTCCCCCCCCACTGAAGCTTTCTTT.

The count of this clone is one. The V gene is TRBV29-1, the J gene TRBJ1-2; no firm D call. The CDR3 consists of 11 residues. The germline gives CDR1 SQVTM, CDR2 ANQGSEA. V was cut by 8 bases and J by 4 bases, with 11 bases left in between. The CDR3 reads CSHSSLYGYTF. CDR3 DNA: TGCAGCCACTCAAGCCTCTATGGCTACACCTTC.

The chain uses TRBV18 and TRBJ2-2; possible D gene TRBD1, 6 bases. V was shortened by 2 bases and J by 5 bases, with 12 bases between the two germline ends. The CDR3 length is 15 residues. The germline V gene encodes CDR1 KGHSH and CDR2 LQKENI. The CDR3: CASSPVTGSTGELFF. The CDR3 DNA follows: TGTGCCAGCTCACCAGTGACAGGTTCAACCGGGGAGCTGTTTTTT.

Comment on this clone: Within the sample, other DNA sequences also encode this same CDR3. This chain connects TRBV18 to TRBJ1-1, with TRBD1 matching over 9 bases. V lost 4 bases and J lost 3; bases outside the gene matches: 0. Germline V lookup: CDR1 KGHSH, CDR2 LQKENI. This CDR3 region has 13 residues. CDR3 in amino acids: CASSRTGDTEAFF. The CDR3 nucleotides read TGTGCCAGCTCACGGACAGGGGACACTGAAGCTTTCTTT.

The V call is TRBV10-1, the J call TRBJ2-7, with TRBD2 matching over 9 bases. Trimming at V came to 1 base and at J to 3 bases, leaving 4 bases not matched to a gene. Germline CDR1 and CDR2: WNHNN and SYGVQD (reference sequence). This CDR3 contains 15 residues. The CDR3 nucleotides are TGCGCCAGCAGTGAGTTTCAAGCGGGGGGCTACGAGCAGTACTTC. This codes for CASSEFQAGGYEQYF.

The chain has TRBV19 and TRBJ2-1; 16 bases agree with TRBD2. V lost 4 bases, J lost 0 bases, and 12 bases stayed unmatched. The V gene's germline CDR1 is LNHDA and CDR2 SQIVND (reference sequence). This CDR3 contains 21 residues. The CDR3 spells CASSRFEGTSGGESSYNEQFF. The CDR3 DNA reads TGTGCCAGTAGTAGGTTCGAGGGGACTAGCGGGGGGGAAAGCTCCTACAATGAGCAGTTCTTC.

J is TRBJ2-4 and V is TRBV2, with D possibly matching TRBD1 (6 bases). V was pared by 6 bases and J by 2 bases, with 14 bases between. This CDR3 spans 15 amino acids. CDR1 and CDR2 from the germline V gene are SNHLY and FYNNEI. Here the CDR3 reads CASRVDRYTKNIQYF. The CDR3 nucleotides read TGTGCCAGCAGGGTAGACAGGTACACCAAAAACATTCAGTACTTC.

Remarks on this clone: Other DNA sequences in this sample translate to the same CDR3. The chain carries TRBV28 and TRBJ2-4; weak D call: TRBD1 (5 bases). Trimming cost V 2 bases and J 1 base, with 6 bases left between them. CDR1 and CDR2 from the germline V gene are MDHEN and SYDVKM. The CDR3 totals 14 residues. The CDR3 coding sequence is TGTGCCAGCAGTTTAAGACAGGCCAAAAACATTCAGTACTTC. As protein: CASSLRQAKNIQYF.

This clone was picked up one time. The rearrangement uses TRBV5-4 and TRBJ1-1; TRBD1 matches 9 bases. Germline values: CDR1 SGHNT, CDR2 YYREEE (reference sequence). The length of the CDR3 is 15 residues. V lost 4 bases, J lost 5 bases, and 9 bases stayed unmatched. The CDR3 coding sequence is TGTGCCAGCAGCGTACAGGGGGCGCGGGCGACTGAAGCTTTCTTT. This sequence encodes CASSVQGARATEAFF.

The chain has TRBV2 and TRBJ1-1; 7 nucleotides line up with TRBD1. Per the germline V gene, CDR1 is SNHLY and CDR2 is FYNNEI. The junction had 7 bases not matched to a gene; V was cut back by 6 bases and J by 0 bases. The length of the CDR3 is 15 residues. The CDR3 nucleotides are TGTGCCAGCAGGCCGCGACAGGGCGTGAACACTGAAGCTTTCTTT. Its translation is CASRPRQGVNTEAFF.